Below, 26 T cell receptor beta chains from the same sample are listed, as sequenced in a study of blood T cell repertoires in COVID-19. Profiled with immunoSEQ multiplex PCR; TCRdb holds only in-frame clones, not every one. Of about 160,000 clones in the sample, around four fifths were seen once. The material sequenced was peripheral blood. The receptors derive from a human donor in a cohort sampled during active COVID-19.

The chain employs TRBV5-4 and TRBJ1-6; D might be TRBD1 (5 bases). Trimming stripped 0 bases from V and 3 bases from J, with 10 bases between. The CDR3 extends over 16 amino acids. Per the germline V gene, CDR1 is SGHNT and CDR2 is YYREEE (reference sequence). The CDR3 region has the DNA TGTGCCAGCAGCTTGGAGGCGACAGACTATAATTCACCCCTCCACTTT. This translates into CASSLEATDYNSPLHF.

This rearrangement joins TRBV28 to TRBJ2-1; tentatively, D is TRBD1 (6 bases). V lost 7 bases and J 9 bases, leaving 13 bases between the germline ends. CDR1 is MDHEN and CDR2 is SYDVKM in the germline V gene. This CDR3 is built from 12 residues. CDR3 nucleotide sequence: TGTGCCAGCACAAAACAGGGCGGTGAGCAGTTCTTC. This translates into CASTKQGGEQFF.

This clone was observed many times. J is TRBJ2-5 and V is TRBV7-3, with D perhaps matching TRBD2 (5 bases). V dropped 4 bases and J dropped 5 bases, with 17 bases sitting between them. This CDR3 region has 15 residues. Germline values: CDR1 SGHTA, CDR2 FQGTGA. CDR3 in amino acids: CASSSGRVRLETQYF. In nucleotides, the CDR3 is TGTGCCAGCAGCTCCGGGCGGGTACGACTGGAGACCCAGTACTTC.

V and J are TRBV11-2 and TRBJ2-7; TRBD1 matches 9 bases. This CDR3 is built from 15 residues. V lost 5 bases, J lost 3 bases, and 8 bases stayed unmatched. In germline, CDR1 is SGHAT, CDR2 FQNNGV. This CDR3 is CASSVGGGQGYEQYF. The CDR3 DNA sequence: TGTGCCAGCAGCGTAGGGGGGGGACAGGGCTACGAGCAGTACTTC.

The chain couples TRBV3-1 (or the pseudogene TRBV3-2) to TRBJ2-5, with 10 bases that match TRBD1. The V segment lost 4 bases and the J segment 5 bases; nucleotides outside the gene matches: 7. The CDR3 loop spans 15 amino acids. The germline gives CDR1 LGHDT, CDR2 YNNKEL (reference sequence). The CDR3 nucleotides are TGTGCCAGCAGCCCGCCGGGACAGGGGTATGAGACCCAGTACTTC. It specifies CASSPPGQGYETQYF.

The chain has TRBV18 and TRBJ2-2, with TRBD1 identical over 8 bases. The CDR3 is made up of 16 amino acids. V shed 3 bases, J shed 2 bases, and the junction held 5 bases outside the gene matches. Germline CDR1 is KGHSH and CDR2 is LQKENI. CDR3 bases: TGTGCCAGCTCACCTCGGACAGGGCTAAACACCGGGGAGCTGTTTTTT. Encoded protein: CASSPRTGLNTGELFF. The variable domain in full, with the rest retrieved from reference TRBV18 and TRBJ2-2, is NAGVMQNPRHLVRRRGQEARLRCSPMKGHSHVYWYRQLPEEGLKFMVYLQKENIIDESGMPKERFSAEFPKEGPSILRIQQVVRGDSAAYFCASSPRTGLNTGELFFGEGSRLTVL.

This clone has just one count. V is TRBV19 and J is TRBJ2-2; the D gene is possibly TRBD1 (5 bases). The CDR3 is made up of 17 amino acids. V shed 5 bases and J shed 7 bases, with 23 bases lying between them. Germline CDR1 LNHDA, CDR2 SQIVND (reference sequence). CDR3 nucleotide sequence: TGTGCCAGTAGTGTACTGAACAAACCCGTGGACATCGGGGAGCTGTTTTTT. It is translated as CASSVLNKPVDIGELFF.

This sequence joins TRBV7-8 and TRBJ1-6; D is uncertain. CDR3 length equals 16 residues. In germline, CDR1 is SGHVS, CDR2 FQNEAQ. V shed 0 bases and J shed 0 bases, with 6 bases lying between them. In DNA, the CDR3 is TGTGCCAGCAGCTTAGCGGAGAGCTCCTATAATTCACCCCTCCACTTT. It translates to CASSLAESSYNSPLHF.

The count of this clone is one. The chain recombines TRBV7-9 with TRBJ1-6; D not resolved. Germline V gene data show CDR1 as SEHNR and CDR2 as FQNEAQ (reference sequence). The CDR3 has 14 residues. Trimming left V 1 base short and J 6 bases short, with 7 bases between. The CDR3 reads CASSLGALNSPLHF. In DNA, the CDR3 is TGTGCCAGCAGCTTAGGGGCGCTTAATTCACCCCTCCACTTT.

The V gene is TRBV5-6, the J gene TRBJ2-4, with a weak D call TRBD2 (5 bases). CDR3 size: 15 residues. Trimming cost V 0 bases and J 6 bases, with 13 bases left between them. Germline CDR1 is SGHDT and CDR2 is YYEEEE. CDR3 sequence reads: CASSLDTGAGNIQYF. The CDR3 nucleotides are TGTGCCAGCAGCTTGGATACGGGCGCGGGAAACATTCAGTACTTC.

The chain carries TRBV19 and TRBJ2-1; TRBD2 might be the D (6 bases). Per the germline V gene, CDR1 is LNHDA and CDR2 is SQIVND (reference sequence). V was cut by 8 bases and J by 5 bases, with 16 bases left in between. The CDR3 sequence is 14 residues long. CDR3 region: CASGRLAPNNEQFF. As DNA, the CDR3 is TGTGCCAGTGGCCGGCTAGCGCCGAACAATGAGCAGTTCTTC.

The genes are TRBV25-1 and TRBJ1-4; D is ambiguous. This CDR3 comprises 13 residues. V dropped 5 bases and J dropped 8 bases, with 12 bases sitting between them. CDR1 is MGHDK and CDR2 is SYGVNS in the germline V gene. CDR3 nucleotide sequence: TGTGCCAGCAGTCGGGAGGAGGACGAAAAACTGTTTTTT. Residues: CASSREEDEKLFF.

V gene TRBV6-5 combines with J gene TRBJ2-7, with a weak D call TRBD2 (5 bases). With 6 bases removed from V and 6 bases from J, the gap between germline ends came to 18 bases. This CDR3 contains 14 residues. Germline V gene lookup returns CDR1 MNHEY and CDR2 SVGAGI. In nucleotides, the CDR3 is TGTGCCAGCAGCCTTGCGGGTGGTATACGCGAGCAGTACTTC. Its protein product is CASSLAGGIREQYF.

Details on this clone: The sample has other DNA sequences that encode this CDR3 too. J is TRBJ1-4 and V is TRBV6-5; 11 bases are shared with TRBD1. Germline trimming cut 6 bases from V and 7 bases from J; bases unmatched to any gene: 4. Germline assignment: CDR1 MNHEY and CDR2 SVGAGI. This CDR3 comprises 14 residues. In DNA, the CDR3 is TGTGCCAGCAGCCGGGACAGGGGGTCTGAAAAACTGTTTTTT. Amino acid sequence: CASSRDRGSEKLFF.

In this sample, this clone turned up a few times. The chain is built from TRBV29-1 and TRBJ1-5, with D uncertain. The CDR3 runs 14 residues. Trimming removed 3 bases at V and 3 bases at J, with 12 bases between. CDR1 and CDR2 (germline): SQVTM, ANQGSEA. The CDR3 nucleotides read TGCAGCGTTGATACGGGGATGCTCAATCAGCCCCAGCATTTT. This codes for CSVDTGMLNQPQHF.

The CDR3 DNA is TGTGCCAGCAGTATCACCGGGACAGGGCCCACTGAAGCTTTCTTT. It yields the protein CASSITGTGPTEAFF. The chain carries TRBV6-5 and TRBJ1-1; TRBD1 aligns across 9 bases. The germline CDR1 and CDR2 sequences are MNHEY and SVGAGI. The CDR3 spans 15 residues. Unmatched junction bases numbered 8, after V lost 5 bases and J lost 4 bases.

V usage is TRBV14 and J usage is TRBJ1-1; maybe TRBD1 (5 bases). V was pared by 0 bases and J by 11 bases, with 25 bases between. The CDR3 consists of 17 residues. Germline V gives CDR1 SGHDN, CDR2 FVKESK. In DNA form, the CDR3 reads TGTGCCAGCAGCCAAGATGAAGGAGAAGGGGCCCTAGTAAGGGCTTTCTTT. It yields the protein CASSQDEGEGALVRAFF.

The chain employs TRBV9 and TRBJ2-2; no clear D gene. Germline-derived CDR1 and CDR2 are SGDLS and YYNGEE. The CDR3 totals 15 residues. V gave up 0 bases and J gave up 0 bases, with 6 bases separating them. The CDR3 DNA reads as TGTGCCAGCAGCGTAGTTCAGTCGAACACCGGGGAGCTGTTTTTT. Amino acid sequence: CASSVVQSNTGELFF.

The V and J genes are TRBV27 and TRBJ2-1; 11 bases line up with TRBD2. J was trimmed by 4 bases and V by 4 bases; bases with no gene match: 3. In germline, CDR1 is MNHEY, CDR2 SMNVEV (reference sequence). The CDR3 covers 15 residues. The CDR3 spells CASSSRLAGYNEQFF. The CDR3 bases are TGTGCCAGCAGTTCAAGACTAGCGGGGTACAATGAGCAGTTCTTC.

CDR3 sequence: CASSHRQGGQETQYF. CDR3 DNA sequence: TGTGCCAGCAGCCATCGACAGGGTGGACAAGAGACCCAGTACTTC. The chain links TRBV11-2 to TRBJ2-5; 7 nucleotides line up with TRBD1. The CDR3 runs 15 residues. The germline gives CDR1 SGHAT, CDR2 FQNNGV. With V trimmed by 5 bases and J by 2 bases, 8 bases remained unmatched.

This clone was detected only a few times. The chain employs TRBV6-5 and TRBJ1-1; 7 nucleotides line up with TRBD1. The CDR3 loop spans 13 amino acids. V lost 7 bases to trimming and J lost 1 base; unmatched junction nucleotides: 3. The germline gives CDR1 MNHEY, CDR2 SVGAGI. The CDR3 loop reads CASIQGGNTEAFF. Written as DNA, the CDR3 is TGTGCCAGCATTCAGGGGGGGAACACTGAAGCTTTCTTT.

Concerning this clone itself: This CDR3 is also generated by other DNA sequences in the sample. This chain links TRBV3-1 (or the pseudogene TRBV3-2) with TRBJ2-1; the D is unclear. The CDR3 extends over 12 amino acids. CDR1 is LGHDT and CDR2 is YNNKEL in the germline V gene (reference sequence). V was pared by 4 bases and J by 3 bases, with 4 bases between. The CDR3 loop reads CASSLYYNEQFF. CDR3 bases: TGTGCCAGCAGCCTCTACTACAATGAGCAGTTCTTC.

This chain joins TRBV27 and TRBJ2-7; the match to TRBD2 covers 7 bases. CDR3 length: 16 residues. CDR1 is MNHEY, CDR2 SMNVEV, per germline (reference sequence). With V trimmed by 3 bases and J by 2 bases, 10 bases remained unmatched. The DNA of the CDR3 is TGTGCCAGCAGTTTTGAGGGAGGGCCTGGGGCCTACGAGCAGTACTTC. Translated, it gives CASSFEGGPGAYEQYF.

The chain carries TRBV18 and TRBJ1-6; 9 bases line up with TRBD1. V shed 3 bases and J 10 bases; nucleotides not matched to a gene: 7. The CDR3 contains 15 residues. Germline V gene data show CDR1 as KGHSH and CDR2 as LQKENI. CDR3 in DNA: TGTGCCAGCTCACCGTCCGGGACAGGGTTGTCACCCCTCCACTTT. Residues: CASSPSGTGLSPLHF.

V is TRBV28 and J is TRBJ1-2, with 10 bases aligning to TRBD1. Germline CDR1 is MDHEN and CDR2 is SYDVKM. The V segment lost 6 bases and the J segment 5 bases; nucleotides outside the gene matches: 3. The CDR3 totals 13 residues. CDR3 loop: CASRQGQGYGYTF. The CDR3 DNA reads as TGTGCCAGCAGGCAGGGACAGGGGTATGGCTACACCTTC.

The chain employs TRBV5-1 and TRBJ2-1; 12 positions agree with TRBD2. The V gene end was trimmed by 6 bases and the J gene end by 9 bases; junction bases not matched to a gene: 13. CDR3 length equals 16 residues. Germline CDR1 is SGHRS and CDR2 is YFSETQ. CDR3 nucleotide sequence: TGCGCCAGCACCCCCCGGGGGCTAGCGGGAGGGGTTGAGCAGTTCTTC. Translating it yields CASTPRGLAGGVEQFF.